A selection of T cell receptor beta chains follows, all from one sample in a study of OX40 agonist ivuxolimab in advanced cancers. The method was immunoSEQ multiplex PCR; TCRdb's version includes in-frame clones alone and lacks a portion of them. The table includes about 35,000 clones, 65% to 80% detected once. Material: CD4+ or CD8+ T cells sorted from blood, obtained in a trial of the OX40 agonist ivuxolimab. All receptors come from an adult with an advanced solid tumor such as melanoma, head and neck, liver or kidney cancer. CDR3s include the opening cysteine and the closing phenylalanine or tryptophan.

V	length	J	CDR3
TRBV27	15	TRBJ1-5	CASSAGQSSNQPQHF
TRBV2	13	TRBJ1-2	CASSGDGSYGYTF
TRBV19	16	TRBJ2-5	CASSQALAGGRETQYF
TRBV9	15	TRBJ2-3	CASSGDSGETDTQYF
TRBV2	14	TRBJ2-1	CASSEVIRDNEQFF
TRBV10-3	14	TRBJ1-6	CAISPGQDNSPLHF
TRBV7-2	14	TRBJ1-1	CASSFAGGYTEAFF
TRBV5-1	16	TRBJ1-1	CASSLIRGAGNTEAFF
TRBV4-1	16	TRBJ1-5	CASSQGNFRADQPQHF
TRBV7-2	13	TRBJ2-1	CASRMPSYNEQFF
TRBV9	16	TRBJ2-2	CASSAPTGGGTGELFF
TRBV2	13	TRBJ1-5	CASREKRAGTQHF
TRBV5-6	18	TRBJ2-1	CASSLVSSGGASYNEQFF
TRBV7-7	14	TRBJ2-1	CASSLNDRDNEQFF
TRBV30	15	TRBJ1-4	CAWSVLTGIQEKLFF
TRBV19	16	TRBJ2-6	CASSRNGNSGANVLTF
TRBV5-1	12	TRBJ2-5	CASSLVGNPQYF
TRBV5-4	14	TRBJ2-2	CASSLPANTGELFF
TRBV19	14	TRBJ2-5	CASSIDSFTGERNF
TRBV14	14	TRBJ2-2	CASSLLAVGGELFF
TRBV27	14	TRBJ1-1	CASSRSGRVTEAFF
TRBV4-1	16	TRBJ1-1	CASSQHDRGFDTEAFF
TRBV9	16	TRBJ2-5	CASSTGLAGGQETQYF
TRBV5-1	15	TRBJ2-6	CASSLDSSGANVLTF
TRBV6-1	13	TRBJ2-7	CASRLRQTYEQYF
TRBV9	16	TRBJ2-4	CASSVGDSIAKNIQYF
TRBV2	15	TRBJ2-2	CARRGGAVSTGELFF
TRBV11-2	12	TRBJ1-2	CASSLGRDGYTF
TRBV30	17	TRBJ2-1	CAWSELVGVRSYNEQFF
TRBV6-1	12	TRBJ2-3	CASSYRADTQYF
TRBV6-1	15	TRBJ1-2	CASSEPVRSYYGYTF
TRBV6-1	15	TRBJ2-1	CASRDRISSYNEQFF
TRBV20-1	11	TRBJ1-1	CSARVSTEAFF
TRBV5-1	14	TRBJ2-5	CASSGGTAQETQYF
TRBV19	15	TRBJ1-5	CASSTSDSYNQPQHF
TRBV2	11	TRBJ2-1	CASAGFNEQFF
TRBV5-1	13	TRBJ1-1	CASSTGQGLEAFF
TRBV27	14	TRBJ1-2	CASSPDRVYYGYTF
TRBV5-1	16	TRBJ1-6	CASTDLDSSYNSPLHF
TRBV15	16	TRBJ2-7	CATSRGLKQGTYEQYF
TRBV19	16	TRBJ1-1	CASSIDRQGPNTEAFF
TRBV30	14	TRBJ1-4	CAWSLGRISEKLFF
TRBV6-5	14	TRBJ1-5	CASGRNSLNQPQHF
TRBV10-1	15	TRBJ1-6	CASSESTGGNSPLHF
TRBV19	15	TRBJ2-3	CASGPGTSRTDTQYF
TRBV7-8	13	TRBJ1-2	CASSLGDSYGYTF
TRBV6-1	14	TRBJ2-7	CASSELGFPYEQYF
TRBV7-3	15	TRBJ2-2	CASSPRGQGGGELFF
TRBV4-1	16	TRBJ1-1	CASSQPAAQANTEAFF
TRBV18	14	TRBJ1-4	CASSGDPTNEKLFF
TRBV11-2	14	TRBJ2-3	CASRTRTGDDTQYF
TRBV6-1	15	TRBJ2-3	CASSKLQGVLDTQYF